What follows describes a single T cell receptor beta chain. Its antigen is not identified. The sample belongs to a study of long-term antiretroviral therapy in people with HIV. Study-level results: Drawn between the mid-2000s and the late 2010s, the blood was possibly obtained under older ART regimens.

The CDR3 is made up of 15 amino acids. Trimming took off 0 bases at V and 7 bases at J, with 17 bases between the two ends. Germline-derived CDR1 and CDR2 are SGDLS and YYNGEE. Run at survey level, the immunoSEQ assay was version v3.0. Samples were sequenced targeting 40,000-50,000 T-cell genomes each. Produced via immunoSEQ multiplex PCR; TCRdb's table is partial and in-frame only. Here the sample spans about 14,000 clones, approximately 88% being singletons. The TCR sequence derives from a man aged 35 to 55 with HIV. The V call is TRBV9, the J call TRBJ2-7; maybe TRBD2 (6 bases). This material consisted of unsorted PBMCs, taken 6.2 years after starting antiretroviral therapy. CDR3 residues: CASSVVASETGEQYF. CDR3 bases: TGTGCCAGCAGCGTAGTTGCTAGCGAGACTGGAGAGCAGTACTTC.